The source of this TCR beta chain is a study of blood T cell repertoires in COVID-19. Study-wide context: Collection of acute and convalescent COVID-19 samples took place in the United States, Italy and Spain. Sample material is recorded as cDNA or gDNA derived from T cells, B-cell-depleted T cells, or PBMCs.

V dropped 7 bases and J dropped 0 bases, with 10 bases sitting between them. There are 14 residues in the CDR3. Germline assignment: CDR1 LNHDA and CDR2 SQIVND (reference sequence). Methods used by the authors: Reference gene primer amplification yielded estimated nucleated cell counts. The data were produced by immunoSEQ multiplex PCR, yet TCRdb's version contains in-frame clones alone and is incomplete. From that table come the V and J calls and clone size; the DNA was used to work out D and trimming. The sample includes more than 110,000 clones, roughly 90% of them seen just once. Sequencing was performed on peripheral blood. This chain links TRBV19 with TRBJ1-5; no clear D. The clonotype comes from a man between 60 and 70 years old with active or convalescent COVID-19. CDR3 nucleotide sequence: TGTGCCAGTACCCACCCGGTTAGCAATCAGCCCCAGCATTTT. Translated, it gives CASTHPVSNQPQHF.